Listed below are T cell receptor beta chains from one sample, sequenced in a study of cytomegalovirus exposure and HLA in healthy donors. Clones were sequenced by immunoSEQ multiplex PCR, and TCRdb holds only the in-frame ones, with some missing. The sample records 100,000 to 150,000 clones, 70% to 85% being singletons. The sequencing input was PBMCs. The source of these receptors is a woman aged 55-70 years in good health and CMV-seropositive. Both conserved end residues are part of each CDR3. A D gene is named only where the DNA matches it firmly. The listing skips clone size in some rows; elsewhere it reads once, few, many or a size class.

abundance: -
j_gene: TRBJ1-1
d_gene: TRBD1
v_gene: TRBV7-2
CDR3aa: CASSLDSNRGREAFF
CDR3nt: TGTGCCAGCAGCTTAGACTCTAACAGGGGGCGTGAGGCTTTCTTT

abundance: -
j_gene: TRBJ1-2
d_gene: -
v_gene: TRBV9
CDR3aa: CASSVVGDYGYTF
CDR3nt: TGTGCCAGCAGCGTAGTAGGGGACTATGGCTACACCTTC

abundance: -
j_gene: TRBJ2-5
d_gene: -
v_gene: TRBV5-1
CDR3aa: CASSLDPGETQYF
CDR3nt: TGCGCCAGCAGCTTGGACCCGGGAGAGACCCAGTACTTC

abundance: -
j_gene: TRBJ2-5
d_gene: TRBD1
v_gene: TRBV27
CDR3aa: CASSLGQSQETQYF
CDR3nt: TGTGCCAGCAGTCTGGGACAGAGCCAAGAGACCCAGTACTTC

abundance: -
j_gene: TRBJ2-7
d_gene: TRBD1
v_gene: TRBV6-1
CDR3aa: CASTPGTGLYEQYF
CDR3nt: TGTGCCAGCACCCCCGGGACAGGGCTGTACGAGCAGTACTTC

abundance: -
j_gene: TRBJ2-1
d_gene: TRBD2
v_gene: TRBV28
CDR3aa: CASRIITGILAGGPDEQFF
CDR3nt: TGTGCCAGCAGAATAATCACCGGTATACTAGCGGGGGGGCCGGATGAGCAGTTCTTC

abundance: -
j_gene: TRBJ2-7
d_gene: -
v_gene: TRBV29-1
CDR3aa: CSVEQGSSYEQYF
CDR3nt: TGCAGCGTTGAACAGGGGAGCTCCTACGAGCAGTACTTC

abundance: few
j_gene: TRBJ1-5
d_gene: -
v_gene: TRBV5-5
CDR3aa: CASSLSTGVGQPQHF
CDR3nt: TGTGCCAGCAGCTTGTCCACGGGGGTGGGACAGCCCCAGCATTTT

abundance: few
j_gene: TRBJ2-2
d_gene: -
v_gene: TRBV2
CDR3aa: CASSAPGHFNTGELFF
CDR3nt: TGTGCCAGCAGTGCCCCGGGACACTTCAACACCGGGGAGCTGTTTTTT

abundance: -
j_gene: TRBJ1-4
d_gene: -
v_gene: TRBV14
CDR3aa: CASSQDVIPTNEKLFF
CDR3nt: TGTGCCAGCAGCCAAGACGTTATCCCAACTAATGAAAAACTGTTTTTT

abundance: -
j_gene: TRBJ2-3
d_gene: TRBD2
v_gene: TRBV19
CDR3aa: CASSQGLAGGDTQYF
CDR3nt: TGTGCCAGTAGTCAGGGACTAGCGGGGGGAGATACGCAGTATTTT

abundance: -
j_gene: TRBJ1-5
d_gene: -
v_gene: TRBV7-2
CDR3aa: CASSFRDNQPQHF
CDR3nt: TGTGCCAGCAGCTTCCGGGACAATCAGCCCCAGCATTTT

abundance: -
j_gene: TRBJ1-2
d_gene: TRBD1
v_gene: TRBV7-3
CDR3aa: CASGTESYGYTF
CDR3nt: TGTGCCAGCGGGACAGAAAGTTATGGCTACACCTTC

abundance: -
j_gene: TRBJ2-7
d_gene: -
v_gene: TRBV12-5
CDR3aa: CASGIKTQGFSSYEQYF
CDR3nt: TGTGCTAGTGGTATCAAAACCCAGGGATTTAGCTCCTACGAGCAGTACTTC

abundance: -
j_gene: TRBJ2-1
d_gene: TRBD2
v_gene: TRBV6-5
CDR3aa: CASSYSGLAGGEQFF
CDR3nt: TGTGCCAGCAGTTACTCGGGACTAGCGGGGGGTGAGCAGTTCTTC

abundance: -
j_gene: TRBJ1-1
d_gene: -
v_gene: TRBV11-1
CDR3aa: CASSLGYPTVNTEAFF
CDR3nt: TGTGCCAGCAGCTTAGGGTACCCGACAGTTAACACTGAAGCTTTCTTT

abundance: -
j_gene: TRBJ2-3
d_gene: -
v_gene: TRBV10-1
CDR3aa: CASSATGGPTDTQYF
CDR3nt: TGCGCCAGCAGTGCCACCGGGGGACCCACAGATACGCAGTATTTT

abundance: -
j_gene: TRBJ2-7
d_gene: TRBD1
v_gene: TRBV19
CDR3aa: CASSLPGQTFYEQYF
CDR3nt: TGTGCCAGTAGTCTTCCGGGACAGACTTTCTACGAGCAGTACTTC

abundance: -
j_gene: TRBJ2-5
d_gene: TRBD1
v_gene: TRBV18
CDR3aa: CATKQGSQETQYF
CDR3nt: TGTGCCACCAAACAGGGGTCCCAAGAGACCCAGTACTTC

abundance: -
j_gene: TRBJ2-7
d_gene: -
v_gene: TRBV9
CDR3aa: CASTKDSVPYEQYF
CDR3nt: TGTGCCAGCACAAAGGATAGCGTTCCTTACGAGCAGTACTTC

abundance: few
j_gene: TRBJ1-6
d_gene: -
v_gene: TRBV2
CDR3aa: CASSQDRRSPLHF
CDR3nt: TGTGCCAGCAGTCAGGACAGAAGATCACCCCTCCACTTT

abundance: once
j_gene: TRBJ1-2
d_gene: -
v_gene: TRBV19
CDR3aa: CASSITPRRGYTF
CDR3nt: TGTGCCAGTAGTATTACACCTCGGAGGGGCTACACCTTC

abundance: -
j_gene: TRBJ1-2
d_gene: -
v_gene: TRBV29-1
CDR3aa: CSARGSGLDGYTF
CDR3nt: TGCAGCGCCCGTGGTAGCGGTTTGGATGGCTACACCTTC

abundance: -
j_gene: TRBJ2-3
d_gene: TRBD1
v_gene: TRBV2
CDR3aa: CASIPGQRVTDTQYF
CDR3nt: TGTGCCAGCATTCCGGGACAGCGAGTTACCGATACGCAGTATTTT

abundance: -
j_gene: TRBJ1-3
d_gene: -
v_gene: TRBV4-1
CDR3aa: CASSQDRAGYGNTIYF
CDR3nt: TGCGCCAGCAGCCAAGATAGGGCAGGGTACGGAAACACCATATATTTT

abundance: -
j_gene: TRBJ1-5
d_gene: TRBD1
v_gene: TRBV7-9
CDR3aa: CASSPTGDQPQHF
CDR3nt: TGTGCCAGCAGCCCCACAGGGGATCAGCCCCAGCATTTT

abundance: -
j_gene: TRBJ2-7
d_gene: TRBD1
v_gene: TRBV5-1
CDR3aa: CASSWTGDYEQYF
CDR3nt: TGCGCCAGCAGCTGGACAGGGGACTACGAGCAGTACTTC

abundance: -
j_gene: TRBJ1-2
d_gene: -
v_gene: TRBV19
CDR3aa: CASSWGGYGYTF
CDR3nt: TGTGCCAGTAGTTGGGGGGGCTATGGCTACACCTTC

abundance: -
j_gene: TRBJ1-5
d_gene: -
v_gene: TRBV19
CDR3aa: CASSISPTGSNQPRHF
CDR3nt: TGTGCCAGTAGTATATCCCCTACCGGGAGCAATCAGCCCCGGCATTTT

abundance: -
j_gene: TRBJ1-1
d_gene: -
v_gene: TRBV7-9
CDR3aa: CSSSFYGEEAFF
CDR3nt: TGTTCCAGCAGCTTCTACGGTGAGGAAGCTTTCTTT

abundance: -
j_gene: TRBJ1-5
d_gene: TRBD1
v_gene: TRBV6-1
CDR3aa: CASSDDRGPGNQPQHF
CDR3nt: TGTGCCAGCAGTGACGACAGGGGCCCTGGGAATCAGCCCCAGCATTTT

abundance: -
j_gene: TRBJ1-1
d_gene: TRBD1
v_gene: TRBV5-1
CDR3aa: CASSLGDRGSTEAFF
CDR3nt: TGCGCCAGCAGCTTGGGGGACAGGGGGTCCACTGAAGCTTTCTTT

abundance: -
j_gene: TRBJ2-6
d_gene: TRBD1
v_gene: TRBV27
CDR3aa: CASTGTGAGANVLTF
CDR3nt: TGTGCCAGCACTGGGACAGGGGCTGGGGCCAACGTCCTGACTTTC

abundance: -
j_gene: TRBJ2-1
d_gene: -
v_gene: TRBV14
CDR3aa: CASSRLAEQFF
CDR3nt: TGTGCCAGCAGCCGATTAGCAGAGCAGTTCTTC

abundance: -
j_gene: TRBJ2-5
d_gene: TRBD2
v_gene: TRBV7-3
CDR3aa: CASSSGGVQETQYF
CDR3nt: TGTGCCAGCAGCTCCGGGGGGGTACAAGAGACCCAGTACTTC

abundance: few
j_gene: TRBJ1-4
d_gene: TRBD1
v_gene: TRBV7-9
CDR3aa: CASSLAGTGAPVNEKLFF
CDR3nt: TGTGCCAGCAGCTTAGCGGGGACAGGGGCCCCCGTGAATGAAAAACTGTTTTTT

abundance: -
j_gene: TRBJ1-2
d_gene: -
v_gene: TRBV5-4
CDR3aa: CASSLAGNYGYTF
CDR3nt: TGTGCCAGCAGCTTGGCAGGGAACTATGGCTACACCTTC

abundance: few
j_gene: TRBJ2-7
d_gene: TRBD2
v_gene: TRBV13
CDR3aa: CASSLGRVPEQYF
CDR3nt: TGTGCCAGCAGCTTGGGGAGGGTACCCGAGCAGTACTTC

abundance: -
j_gene: TRBJ2-6
d_gene: -
v_gene: TRBV6-1
CDR3aa: CASSPVSGANVLTF
CDR3nt: TGTGCCAGCAGCCCGGTCTCTGGGGCCAACGTCCTGACTTTC

abundance: -
j_gene: TRBJ2-3
d_gene: TRBD2
v_gene: TRBV7-2
CDR3aa: CASSLFGGGVTDTQYF
CDR3nt: TGTGCCAGCAGCTTATTTGGGGGGGGTGTCACAGATACGCAGTATTTT

abundance: -
j_gene: TRBJ2-7
d_gene: -
v_gene: TRBV18
CDR3aa: CASSFPGQDEQYF
CDR3nt: TGTGCCAGCTCATTCCCAGGGCAGGACGAGCAGTACTTC

abundance: -
j_gene: TRBJ2-1
d_gene: -
v_gene: TRBV16
CDR3aa: CASSQSRYNEQFF
CDR3nt: TGTGCCAGCAGCCAATCGAGATACAATGAGCAGTTCTTC

abundance: few
j_gene: TRBJ2-7
d_gene: -
v_gene: TRBV5-1
CDR3aa: CASSLDRQGMRGEQYF
CDR3nt: TGCGCCAGCAGCTTGGACCGTCAGGGGATGAGGGGAGAGCAGTACTTC

abundance: -
j_gene: TRBJ1-1
d_gene: -
v_gene: TRBV6-6
CDR3aa: CASWERGLLEQAEAFF
CDR3nt: TGTGCCAGCTGGGAAAGGGGCCTCCTTGAACAGGCTGAAGCTTTCTTT

abundance: -
j_gene: TRBJ1-4
d_gene: -
v_gene: TRBV2
CDR3aa: CASSDENSPREKLFF
CDR3nt: TGTGCCAGCAGTGATGAGAACTCACCGCGCGAAAAACTGTTTTTT

abundance: few
j_gene: TRBJ2-4
d_gene: -
v_gene: TRBV5-6
CDR3aa: CASSLDGGRRGKNIQYF
CDR3nt: TGTGCCAGCAGCTTGGATGGCGGCCGGAGGGGCAAAAACATTCAGTACTTC

abundance: -
j_gene: TRBJ1-2
d_gene: -
v_gene: TRBV5-1
CDR3aa: CASSPSYGQLNYGYTF
CDR3nt: TGCGCCAGCAGCCCTTCCTATGGACAGCTTAACTATGGCTACACCTTC

abundance: -
j_gene: TRBJ2-7
d_gene: TRBD1
v_gene: TRBV10-3
CDR3aa: CAIRKTGDEQYF
CDR3nt: TGTGCCATCAGGAAGACAGGGGACGAGCAGTACTTC

abundance: few
j_gene: TRBJ1-1
d_gene: -
v_gene: TRBV2
CDR3aa: CASSPRQRNTEAFF
CDR3nt: TGTGCCAGCAGTCCCCGACAGAGGAACACTGAAGCTTTCTTT

abundance: -
j_gene: TRBJ1-2
d_gene: TRBD1
v_gene: TRBV7-2
CDR3aa: CASSLARWTPGQGVNYGYTF
CDR3nt: TGTGCCAGCAGCTTAGCCCGGTGGACCCCGGGACAGGGGGTTAACTATGGCTACACCTTC

abundance: -
j_gene: TRBJ1-3
d_gene: TRBD1
v_gene: TRBV7-3
CDR3aa: CASSTTGAGNTIYF
CDR3nt: TGTGCCAGCAGCACGACAGGGGCTGGAAACACCATATATTTT

abundance: -
j_gene: TRBJ1-2
d_gene: -
v_gene: TRBV11-2
CDR3aa: CASSLEQAVLGYTF
CDR3nt: TGTGCCAGCAGCTTGGAACAGGCTGTGTTGGGCTACACCTTC

abundance: -
j_gene: TRBJ2-7
d_gene: TRBD2
v_gene: TRBV7-9
CDR3aa: CASRNGMGGGGGNEQYF
CDR3nt: TGTGCCAGCAGGAACGGTATGGGGGGGGGAGGTGGGAACGAGCAGTACTTC

abundance: -
j_gene: TRBJ1-1
d_gene: TRBD1
v_gene: TRBV2
CDR3aa: CASSDGQGAPEAFF
CDR3nt: TGTGCCAGCAGTGACGGACAGGGGGCCCCTGAAGCTTTCTTT

abundance: -
j_gene: TRBJ2-7
d_gene: TRBD2
v_gene: TRBV11-3
CDR3aa: CASSAGEAGVYEQYF
CDR3nt: TGTGCCAGCAGCGCCGGCGAGGCGGGGGTCTACGAGCAGTACTTC

abundance: few
j_gene: TRBJ1-1
d_gene: -
v_gene: TRBV29-1
CDR3aa: CSVQRLGSYEAFF
CDR3nt: TGCAGCGTCCAGAGACTCGGCTCCTATGAAGCTTTCTTT

abundance: -
j_gene: TRBJ1-3
d_gene: TRBD1
v_gene: TRBV5-1
CDR3aa: CASSLSGGANTIYF
CDR3nt: TGCGCCAGCAGCTTGTCAGGGGGAGCAAACACCATATATTTT